The next 22 T cell receptor beta chains were all read from a single sample in a study of blood T cell repertoires in COVID-19. The repertoire was sequenced with immunoSEQ multiplex PCR; TCRdb's copy has only in-frame clones and lacks some. The sample carries approximately 190,000 clones, approximately 84% recorded once. Sequencing was done on a sample of peripheral blood. These receptors all stem from a human donor with acute or convalescent COVID-19. The donor label of this sample is uncertain.

This clone came up once. The genes are TRBV27 and TRBJ1-2; 10 bases are a match to TRBD1. Trimming cost V 5 bases and J 8 bases; bases outside gene matches: 8. This CDR3 has 14 residues. Germline assignment: CDR1 MNHEY and CDR2 SMNVEV (reference sequence). The CDR3 is CASSPRQGAWGYTF. The CDR3 nucleotides are TGTGCCAGCAGTCCTAGACAGGGGGCATGGGGCTACACCTTC.

V and J are TRBV5-4 and TRBJ2-7; 10 bases are shared with TRBD1. Germline trimming cut 4 bases from V and 4 bases from J; bases unmatched to any gene: 5. In germline, CDR1 is SGHNT, CDR2 YYREEE (reference sequence). The CDR3 consists of 14 residues. The CDR3 nucleotides read TGTGCCAGCAGCCTCGACAGGGGGCGGTACGAGCAGTACTTC. It codes for CASSLDRGRYEQYF.

This clone is a singleton in its sample. This chain joins TRBV24-1 and TRBJ2-3; unclear D gene. The germline V gene encodes CDR1 KGHDR and CDR2 SFDVKD. There are 14 residues in the CDR3. The V end lost 2 bases, the J end lost 7 bases, and 12 bases lay between the germline ends. This CDR3 is CATSDSGRMNTQYF. For the CDR3, the DNA is TGTGCCACCAGTGATTCAGGTAGAATGAATACGCAGTATTTT.

The chain uses TRBV28 and TRBJ2-3; 11 bases line up with TRBD2. After removal of 5 bases from V and 4 bases from J, the junction contained 8 bases not matched to a gene. The germline V gene has CDR1 MDHEN and CDR2 SYDVKM. The CDR3 has 16 residues. The CDR3 DNA reads as TGTGCCAGCAGTCCACCTTTAGCGGGAGGGCCAGATACGCAGTATTTT. Its translation: CASSPPLAGGPDTQYF. Variable domain in full (rest from reference TRBV28 and TRBJ2-3): DVKVTQSSRYLVKRTGEKVFLECVQDMDHENMFWYRQDPGLGLRLIYFSYDVKMKEKGDIPEGYSVSREKKERFSLILESASTNQTSMYLCASSPPLAGGPDTQYFGPGTRLTVL.

J is TRBJ2-7 and V is TRBV7-9; 9 positions agree with TRBD2. Trimming at V came to 6 bases and at J to 0 bases, leaving 6 bases not matched to a gene. The germline V gene has CDR1 SEHNR and CDR2 FQNEAQ (reference sequence). CDR3 length: 15 residues. The CDR3 here is CASSYSGGSSYEQYF. In DNA form, the CDR3 reads TGTGCCAGCAGTTATAGCGGGGGTAGCTCCTACGAGCAGTACTTC.

The V call is TRBV6-5, the J call TRBJ2-4, with 11 bases aligning to TRBD2. The trim removed 6 bases at V and 3 bases at J, leaving 4 bases unmatched. Looked up from germline, CDR1 is MNHEY and CDR2 is SVGAGI. CDR3 length: 15 amino acids. CDR3 DNA: TGTGCCAGCAGGAATCTAGCGGGGGGCAAAAACATTCAGTACTTC. Translation gives CASRNLAGGKNIQYF.

The count of this clone is one. The V and J genes are TRBV6-1 and TRBJ2-1, with 10 bases matching TRBD2. The V and J ends lost 3 bases and 9 bases, in that order; junction bases with no gene match: 5. Germline V gene sequence: CDR1 MNHNS, CDR2 SASEGT. The CDR3 has 14 residues. CDR3 sequence: CASSEPGLAAEQFF. CDR3 sequence (DNA): TGTGCCAGCAGTGAGCCCGGACTAGCGGCTGAGCAGTTCTTC.

This chain connects TRBV18 to TRBJ1-2; 7 positions agree with TRBD1. V was pared by 5 bases and J by 3 bases, with 6 bases of the junction left unmatched. CDR3 length: 14 amino acids. The germline V gene encodes CDR1 KGHSH and CDR2 LQKENI. CDR3 amino acids: CASSSGQDYYGYTF. CDR3 nucleotide sequence: TGTGCCAGCTCATCCGGACAGGACTACTATGGCTACACCTTC.

The chain carries TRBV6-1 and TRBJ2-6; D perhaps matches TRBD2 (5 bases). The CDR3 sequence is 19 residues long. The germline V gene has CDR1 MNHNS and CDR2 SASEGT. The ends were cut back, 2 bases at V and 0 bases at J, with 17 bases in the middle. The CDR3 nucleotides are TGTGCCAGCAGTGAAAAACAGCAGTCTAGCTTCTCTGGGGCCAACGTCCTGACTTTC. It specifies CASSEKQQSSFSGANVLTF.

The V and J genes are TRBV7-9 and TRBJ2-4; 8 bases fit TRBD2. With V trimmed by 0 bases and J by 1 base, 5 bases remained unmatched. Germline V gene lookup returns CDR1 SEHNR and CDR2 FQNEAQ (reference sequence). The CDR3 consists of 17 residues. The CDR3 DNA reads TGTGCCAGCAGCTTAGCACGGGAGGGTTTGGCCAAAAACATTCAGTACTTC. Translated, it gives CASSLAREGLAKNIQYF. Full variable domain (outside the CDR3, taken from reference TRBV7-9 and TRBJ2-4): DTGVSQNPRHKITKRGQNVTFRCDPISEHNRLYWYRQTLGQGPEFLTYFQNEAQLEKSRLLSDRFSAERPKGSFSTLEIQRTEQGDSAMYLCASSLAREGLAKNIQYFGAGTRLSVL.

CDR3: CASSVETGAYTEAFF. The CDR3 nucleotides read TGTGCCAGCAGTGTAGAGACAGGGGCTTACACTGAAGCTTTCTTT. The chain recombines TRBV28 with TRBJ1-1, with 8 bases matching TRBD1. This CDR3 is built from 15 residues. V dropped 5 bases and J dropped 3; count of bases not matched to a gene: 8. The germline gives CDR1 MDHEN, CDR2 SYDVKM.

V and J are TRBV19 and TRBJ2-1; unclear D gene. Trimming cost V 7 bases and J 0 bases, with 7 bases left between them. This CDR3 spans 13 amino acids. Per germline, CDR1 LNHDA and CDR2 SQIVND (reference sequence). CDR3 in amino acids: CASKASSYNEQFF. CDR3 DNA sequence: TGTGCCAGTAAGGCTAGCTCCTACAATGAGCAGTTCTTC.

This clone was counted only a few times. The rearrangement joins TRBV6-1 to TRBJ1-1; D not certain. The germline V gene encodes CDR1 MNHNS and CDR2 SASEGT. V lost 3 bases to trimming and J lost 2 bases, with 10 bases between them. This CDR3 has 14 residues. CDR3 bases: TGTGCCAGCAGTGAGGGCCAGGCCAACACTGAAGCTTTCTTT. Translation: CASSEGQANTEAFF.

V and J are TRBV5-1 and TRBJ2-1, with D possibly TRBD1 on 6 matching bases. The germline V gene encodes CDR1 SGHRS and CDR2 YFSETQ. The CDR3 is 14 amino acids. Trimming pared 1 base from V and 5 bases from J, leaving 10 bases between. The CDR3 DNA reads as TGCGCCAGCAGCTTGCGGACAGCAGACAATGAGCAGTTCTTC. Translating gives CASSLRTADNEQFF.

The chain recombines TRBV25-1 with TRBJ1-6; 8 positions match TRBD1. CDR1 and CDR2 (germline): MGHDK, SYGVNS. There are 15 residues in the CDR3. Losses at the gene ends were 6 bases for V and 10 bases for J; bases not matched to a gene: 11. CDR3 in DNA: TGTGCCAGCAGCGCGGGACAGGTCCAGGTATCACCCCTCCACTTT. It codes for CASSAGQVQVSPLHF.

Comment on this clone: The sample holds other DNA sequences that translate to the same CDR3. V and J are TRBV9 and TRBJ2-1; 9 bases map to TRBD2. The CDR3 runs to 14 residues. Germline assignment: CDR1 SGDLS and CDR2 YYNGEE. The J segment lost 7 bases and the V segment lost 2 bases, leaving 4 bases of the junction unmatched. In DNA, the CDR3 is TGTGCCAGCAGCGTCCTAGCGGGAAGTAATGAGCAGTTCTTC. It specifies CASSVLAGSNEQFF.

The chain combines TRBV6-6 with TRBJ1-1; D unclear. V was clipped by 9 bases and J by 0 bases, with 11 bases between them. The germline V gene has CDR1 MNHNY and CDR2 SVGAGI (reference sequence). This CDR3 comprises 13 residues. CDR3 DNA: TGTGCCAGTTCTGGACTGATGAACACTGAAGCTTTCTTT. Amino acid sequence: CASSGLMNTEAFF.

The rearrangement links TRBV19 to TRBJ2-1; 12 bases fit TRBD2. CDR1 is LNHDA, CDR2 SQIVND, per germline (reference sequence). The J segment lost 7 bases and the V segment lost 5 bases, leaving 6 bases of the junction unmatched. This CDR3 region has 15 residues. The CDR3 sequence: CASSPSGRALNEQFF. In nucleotides, the CDR3 is TGTGCCAGTAGTCCTAGCGGGAGGGCGTTAAATGAGCAGTTCTTC.

The chain is built from TRBV6-5 and TRBJ1-2; D possibly corresponds to TRBD1 (5 bases). The CDR3 is made up of 16 amino acids. V lost 0 bases, J lost 2 bases, and 13 bases lay in between. Germline V gene sequence: CDR1 MNHEY, CDR2 SVGAGI. The CDR3 is CASSYSNNRQNYGYTF. CDR3 nucleotide sequence: TGTGCCAGCAGTTACTCGAACAACAGGCAGAACTATGGCTACACCTTC.

V usage is TRBV27 and J usage is TRBJ1-6, with 10 bases that match TRBD1. After removal of 4 bases from V and 9 bases from J, the junction contained 12 bases not matched to a gene. In germline, CDR1 is MNHEY, CDR2 SMNVEV (reference sequence). This CDR3 has 17 amino acids. The CDR3 sequence is CASSSRQGASVISPLHF. The CDR3 bases are TGTGCCAGCAGTTCCCGACAGGGGGCGTCTGTGATTTCACCCCTCCACTTT.

This chain uses TRBV18 with TRBJ1-1, with D possibly TRBD1 on 5 matching bases. Trimming removed 2 bases from V and 4 bases from J, with 11 bases in between. The CDR3 runs to 14 residues. Germline CDR1 is KGHSH and CDR2 is LQKENI. The CDR3 DNA follows: TGTGCCAGCTCACCAGCAGGGCCGGCCACTGAAGCTTTCTTT. It translates to CASSPAGPATEAFF.

This chain joins TRBV2 and TRBJ2-7, with 10 positions matching TRBD1. The CDR3 contains 14 residues. Germline-derived CDR1 and CDR2 are SNHLY and FYNNEI. Losses at the gene ends were 6 bases for V and 2 bases for J; bases not matched to a gene: 4. The CDR3 DNA follows: TGTGCCAGCAGGACGACAGGGGGCACCTACGAGCAGTACTTC. It translates to CASRTTGGTYEQYF.